This TCR beta chain was captured by sequencing in a study of T cell responses to AZD1222 COVID-19 vaccine. Study-wide results and limits: There were mostly white British donors and more females than males, and clonal diversity was possibly underestimated. Seropositivity was recorded at baseline in only six AZD1222 recipients.

With 8 bases clipped from V and 2 bases from J, the junction kept 10 bases outside the gene matches. The CDR3 extends over 16 amino acids. Germline values: CDR1 PRHDT, CDR2 FYEKMQ (reference sequence). Sequencing used immunoSEQ multiplex PCR; TCRdb keeps in-frame clones, though not all of them. Of over 100,000 clones in the sample, just over 90% are singletons; the top ten hold under 1.2%. Remarks on this clone: The antigen remains undetermined.

The sequence was collected from an adult who received the AZD1222 COVID-19 vaccine. This chain connects TRBV13 to TRBJ2-3; 10 bases line up with TRBD2. Sequenced material: peripheral blood, taken 28 days after the second AZD1222 dose. The CDR3 spells CASGPRTSGYTDTQYF. DNA of the CDR3: TGTGCCAGCGGACCCCGGACTAGCGGTTACACAGATACGCAGTATTTT.